A selection of T cell receptor beta chains follows, all from one sample in a study of blood T cell repertoires in COVID-19. Assay: immunoSEQ multiplex PCR; the TCRdb copy retains only in-frame clones and omits some. Among about 150,000 clones, approximately 82% were seen once, and the ten largest hold 10% to 11%. Sequences were obtained from peripheral blood. The receptors here all came from a man in his sixties who had recovered from COVID-19. The CDR3 runs from the conserved cysteine through the conserved F or W. A D gene is named only where the DNA matches it firmly. Clone size is stated in some rows and not others, as once, few, many or a class when expanded.

size | J | D | V | DNA | CDR3
. | TRBJ2-5 | . | TRBV2 | TGTGCCAGCAGTGAGGGCAGCGAGACCCAGTACTTC | CASSEGSETQYF
. | TRBJ1-3 | TRBD1 | TRBV9 | TGTGCCAGCAGCGTCGGGACAGTAGTTGGAAACACCATATATTTT | CASSVGTVVGNTIYF
many | TRBJ1-5 | . | TRBV27 | TGTGCCAGCACCCCCGGCCCAGGGGGCAATCAGCCCCAGCATTTT | CASTPGPGGNQPQHF
. | TRBJ2-2 | . | TRBV4-3 | TGCGCCAGCAGCCGGAGATTCCGCGGGGAGCTGTTTTTT | CASSRRFRGELFF
once | TRBJ2-6 | . | TRBV21-1 | TGTGCCAGCAGCAAAGGTAGGGGACAGGGGGCACCCTCTGGGGCCAACGTCCTGACTTTC | CASSKGRGQGAPSGANVLTF
. | TRBJ2-5 | TRBD1 | TRBV19 | TGTGCCACCTTGGGACAGGGGAAAGAGACCCAGTACTTC | CATLGQGKETQYF
many | TRBJ2-3 | . | TRBV7-2 | TGTGCCAGCAGCCCAGACTCCCTCGGCACAGATACGCAGTATTTT | CASSPDSLGTDTQYF
. | TRBJ1-3 | . | TRBV3-1/TRBV3-2 | TGTGCCAGCAGCCAGCGGGGCAGCACTGGAAACACCATATATTTT | CASSQRGSTGNTIYF
once | TRBJ1-1 | . | TRBV10-3 | TGTGCCATCAGTGAGTACGGCGGAGTGAACACTGAAGCTTTCTTT | CAISEYGGVNTEAFF
. | TRBJ2-7 | . | TRBV7-6 | TGTGCCAGCAGCTTAGGGAGGGGCTACGAGCAGTACTTC | CASSLGRGYEQYF
. | TRBJ1-1 | . | TRBV19 | TGTGCCAGTAGTATCCGGGGGGGCCCTGAAGCTTTCTTT | CASSIRGGPEAFF
. | TRBJ2-3 | TRBD2 | TRBV6-4 | TGTGCCAGCAGTGAGAGCGGGGGGGCCACAGATACGCAGTATTTT | CASSESGGATDTQYF
. | TRBJ2-5 | TRBD1 | TRBV11-2 | TGTGCCAGCAGCTTAGTGGGACAGGTCCAGAAAGAGACCCAGTACTTC | CASSLVGQVQKETQYF
. | TRBJ2-3 | . | TRBV6-1 | TGTGCCAGCAGTGAAGCTCTTGACAGCTTGGGAGATACGCAGTATTTT | CASSEALDSLGDTQYF
. | TRBJ1-1 | . | TRBV30 | TGTGCCTGGAGTGGACAGCGAGGTACTGAAGCTTTCTTT | CAWSGQRGTEAFF
. | TRBJ1-6 | TRBD1 | TRBV9 | TGTGCCAGCAGCCCCTGGACAGGGGAAAATTCACCCCTCCACTTT | CASSPWTGENSPLHF
. | TRBJ2-5 | TRBD2 | TRBV14 | TGTGCCAGCAGACCTACTAGCGCCCTTTCGACCCAGTACTTC | CASRPTSALSTQYF
. | TRBJ2-1 | TRBD1 | TRBV18 | TGTGCCAGCTCACCACGGACAGGGGGAACCTACAATGAGCAGTTCTTC | CASSPRTGGTYNEQFF
. | TRBJ2-1 | . | TRBV24-1 | TGTGCCACCAGTGACCAGACAGGAGTCGAGCAGTTCTTC | CATSDQTGVEQFF
few | TRBJ1-5 | TRBD1 | TRBV2 | TGTGCCAGCAGGGGAACAGGGGTCAATCAGCCCCAGCATTTT | CASRGTGVNQPQHF
. | TRBJ2-5 | TRBD2 | TRBV7-8 | TGTGCCAGCAGCTTGACCGGGACTACCATTCCCCAGACCCAGTACTTC | CASSLTGTTIPQTQYF
. | TRBJ2-4 | TRBD2 | TRBV6-5 | TGTGCCAGCAGTTACTCAAGCACCCGGGGGGACATTCAGTACTTC | CASSYSSTRGDIQYF
. | TRBJ1-1 | TRBD1 | TRBV2 | TGTGCCGGGACAGGGGGCATACAGAACACTGAAGCTTTCTTT | CAGTGGIQNTEAFF
. | TRBJ1-2 | . | TRBV18 | TGTGCCAGCTCACCCCTTTCCGACTATGGCTACACCTTC | CASSPLSDYGYTF
. | TRBJ2-5 | TRBD2 | TRBV3-1/TRBV3-2 | TGTGCCAGCAGCCGCTCGCGGGAGGGCCGTATTGGTGAGACCCAGTACTTC | CASSRSREGRIGETQYF
. | TRBJ1-1 | TRBD1 | TRBV5-1 | TGCGCCAGCAGCTTGGGCGGACAGGGTGGCGTGAACACTGAAGCTTTCTTT | CASSLGGQGGVNTEAFF
. | TRBJ1-2 | . | TRBV28 | TGTGCCAGCAGTTATGGGACTAAATATGGCTACACCTTC | CASSYGTKYGYTF
. | TRBJ1-6 | TRBD1 | TRBV6-1 | TGTGCCAGCAGTGAAGTAAGGACAGGGGATTCACCCCTCCACTTT | CASSEVRTGDSPLHF
. | TRBJ2-7 | TRBD1 | TRBV29-1 | TGCAGCGTTGGGGAACGGGACAGGGGGCCTTACGAGCAGTACTTC | CSVGERDRGPYEQYF
. | TRBJ2-2 | . | TRBV30 | TGTGCCTGGAATGAGTTGGGGGGAACCGGGGAGCTGTTTTTT | CAWNELGGTGELFF
. | TRBJ1-2 | TRBD1 | TRBV6-5 | TGTGCCAGCAGTTACCTAGACAGGGAAAATGGCTACACCTTC | CASSYLDRENGYTF
. | TRBJ2-1 | TRBD1 | TRBV7-8 | TGTGCCAGCAGCGCGGGACAGGGGGTCTACAATGAGCAGTTCTTC | CASSAGQGVYNEQFF
. | TRBJ2-3 | TRBD2 | TRBV7-9 | TGTGCCAGCGGACTAGCGGGAAGGGGGACAGATACGCAGTATTTT | CASGLAGRGTDTQYF
. | TRBJ1-4 | . | TRBV7-2 | TGTGCCAGCAGCTTATGGCTGTCAGGGGCGGAAAAACTGTTTTTT | CASSLWLSGAEKLFF
. | TRBJ1-2 | . | TRBV6-5 | TGTGCCAGCACCCGCGTGGGGCAGGCCCGCGGCACCTTC | CASTRVGQARGTF
once | TRBJ1-5 | TRBD1 | TRBV19 | TGTGCCAGTAGTTCCATCGCGCTCATGACAGGGGACAGCAATCAGCCCCAGCATTTT | CASSSIALMTGDSNQPQHF
. | TRBJ2-7 | TRBD2 | TRBV5-1 | TGCGCCAGCAGTGGGGGGACTAGCGGGATACAAGGGGAGCAGTACTTC | CASSGGTSGIQGEQYF
. | TRBJ2-7 | TRBD2 | TRBV3-1/TRBV3-2 | TGTGCCAGCAGCCAAGGACCTTTACTAGCGGGAGACTACGAGCAGTACTTC | CASSQGPLLAGDYEQYF
. | TRBJ2-4 | . | TRBV28 | TGTGCCAGCAGTCCACCCCAGAATCTCGCCAAAAACATTCAGTACTTC | CASSPPQNLAKNIQYF
. | TRBJ1-1 | TRBD1 | TRBV19 | TGTGCCAGTAGTGGGACAGGGTGGAGCACTGAAGCTTTCTTT | CASSGTGWSTEAFF
. | TRBJ2-5 | . | TRBV1 | . | CTSSQDFLARYKRPSTSGSQYF
. | TRBJ1-5 | TRBD1 | TRBV7-2 | TGTGCCAGCAGCCCCGAGACAGGGGGCGGTCAGCCCCAGCATTTT | CASSPETGGGQPQHF
few | TRBJ1-3 | . | TRBV15 | TGTGCCACCAGCAGAGGAAGCGGGGCTGGAAACACCATATATTTT | CATSRGSGAGNTIYF
. | TRBJ2-5 | TRBD2 | TRBV7-2 | TGTGCCAGCAGCCCCCTCCTAGCGGGGGGGTTGGAGACCCAGTACTTC | CASSPLLAGGLETQYF